This is a list of T cell receptor beta chains from one sample in a study of T cells in Graves' hyperthyroidism and ophthalmopathy. In TCRdb, the multiplex PCR reads were re-called with MiXCR into one record per CDR3 protein. The profile shows roughly 180,000 distinct CDR3 sequences, approximately 15% of them singletons. Sequencing was performed on blood. The receptors originated from a woman between 50 and 59 years old with Graves' hyperthyroidism. Each CDR3 is given with its conserved first and last residue. D genes are given only for firm matches. Size values are once, few and many counts, or a class for expanded clones, and some rows have none.

D gene	J gene	V gene	clone size	CDR3 protein	CDR3 DNA
TRBD2	TRBJ2-3	TRBV4-1	.	CATAGGTFSTDTQYF	TGCGCCACCGCGGGGGGCACCTTTAGCACAGATACGCAGTATTTT
.	TRBJ2-1	TRBV24-1	few	CATRETGSSYNEQFF	TGTGCCACCAGAGAAACAGGGAGCTCCTACAATGAGCAGTTCTTC
.	TRBJ2-7	TRBV19	many	CASSPTGGAYEQYF	TGTGCCAGTAGTCCTACAGGGGGGGCCTACGAGCAGTACTTC
.	TRBJ2-5	TRBV10-3	many	CAISERQQETQYF	TGTGCCATCAGTGAGCGGCAGCAAGAGACCCAGTACTTC
.	TRBJ2-2	TRBV25-1	many	CASSESENTGELFF	TGTGCCAGCAGTGAGAGCGAGAACACCGGGGAGCTGTTTTTT
TRBD1	TRBJ2-3	TRBV19	many	CASSWGEGQRFTDTQYF	TGTGCCAGTAGTTGGGGAGAGGGACAGCGATTCACAGATACGCAGTATTTT
TRBD1	TRBJ2-7	TRBV7-2	few	CASSLGTGLSYEQYF	TGTGCCAGCAGCTTAGGGACAGGGTTATCCTACGAGCAGTACTTC
TRBD1	TRBJ2-5	TRBV4-1	once	CASSQGTGQETQYF	TGCGCCAGCAGCCAAGGGACAGGTCAAGAGACCCAGTACTTC
.	TRBJ1-1	TRBV7-9	many	CASSLERNTEAFF	TGTGCCAGCAGCTTAGAGCGGAACACTGAAGCTTTCTTT
.	TRBJ1-4	TRBV7-8	many	CASSPQGLATNEKLFF	TGTGCCAGCAGCCCACAGGGTCTTGCAACTAATGAAAAACTGTTTTTT
TRBD2	TRBJ2-3	TRBV5-1	many	CASSFRGTSGGDPTDTQYF	TGCGCCAGCAGCTTTCGTGGAACTAGCGGGGGGGACCCCACAGATACGCAGTATTTT
.	TRBJ1-1	TRBV7-8	many	CASSPGGRNTEAFF	TGTGCCAGCAGCCCAGGTGGCCGGAACACTGAAGCTTTCTTT
.	TRBJ1-3	TRBV6-5	many	CASSYKDSGNTIYF	TGTGCCAGCAGTTACAAAGACTCTGGAAACACCATATATTTT
.	TRBJ1-2	TRBV6-7	many	CASSYSNQIGGYTF	TGTGCCAGCAGTTACTCGAATCAGATTGGTGGCTACACCTTC
.	TRBJ1-1	TRBV20-1	many	CSASSPGDRTEAFF	TGCAGTGCTAGTTCCCCGGGGGATCGGACTGAAGCTTTCTTT
.	TRBJ1-2	TRBV12-3/TRBV12-4	.	CASSLDRKHGYTF	TGTGCCAGCAGTTTAGACAGAAAACATGGCTACACCTTC
TRBD2	TRBJ2-1	TRBV30	.	CAWSVLAGWGGNEQFF	TGTGCCTGGAGTGTACTAGCGGGGTGGGGGGGCAATGAGCAGTTCTTC
.	TRBJ1-2	TRBV28	many	CASRYMDINYGYTF	TGTGCCAGCAGGTATATGGACATTAACTATGGCTACACCTTC
.	TRBJ1-1	TRBV18	many	CASSPRRPQNTEAFF	TGTGCCAGCTCACCACGGAGGCCCCAGAACACTGAAGCTTTCTTT
.	TRBJ1-1	TRBV7-9	few	CASSLRGPEAFF	TGTGCCAGCAGCCTCAGGGGCCCTGAAGCTTTCTTT
.	TRBJ1-3	TRBV20-1	many	CSARGEQGLYTIYF	TGCAGTGCTAGAGGGGAACAGGGTTTATACACCATATATTTT
TRBD2	TRBJ2-3	TRBV28	many	CASSLAGGWDTQYF	TGTGCCAGCAGCCTAGCGGGGGGGTGGGATACGCAGTATTTT
.	TRBJ2-7	TRBV27	.	CASSRTWAGSSYEQYF	TGTGCCAGCAGCCGTACCTGGGCAGGGTCGTCCTACGAACAGTACTTC
.	TRBJ2-3	TRBV6-1	many	CASRGDTQYF	TGTGCCAGCAGGGGAGATACGCAGTATTTT
TRBD1	TRBJ1-1	TRBV20-1	.	CSARDPGQDKSAFF	TGCAGTGCTAGAGATCCGGGACAGGACAAATCGGCTTTCTTT
TRBD1	TRBJ1-2	TRBV3-1	many	CASSRGQGNDGYTF	TGTGCCAGCAGCCGGGGACAGGGCAACGATGGCTACACCTTC